The source of this T cell receptor beta chain is a study of blood T cell repertoires in COVID-19. At the level of the study: The United States, Italy and Spain provided the acute and convalescent COVID-19 samples. From T cells, B-cell-depleted T cells, or PBMCs came the material, which was cDNA or gDNA.

This clone was seen only once. V was cut by 4 bases and J by 5 bases, with 26 bases left in between. From germline, CDR1 is LGHDT and CDR2 YNNKEL (reference sequence). The CDR3 consists of 18 residues. The table came from immunoSEQ multiplex PCR; TCRdb's copy has only in-frame clones and leaves some out. This sample has over 65,000 clones, with over 80% found just once. The origin of this receptor is a human donor in a cohort sampled during active COVID-19. The sequencing sample was made of peripheral blood. The V gene is TRBV3-1 (or the pseudogene TRBV3-2), the J gene TRBJ1-1, with a tentative D call TRBD1 (5 bases). The CDR3 is CASSLPPPRRASGTEAFF. The CDR3 nucleotides read TGTGCCAGCAGCCTTCCACCACCACGCAGGGCGAGTGGGACTGAAGCTTTCTTT.